A single T cell receptor beta chain is shown here with its context. As yet, its antigen is unknown. These data come from a study of cytomegalovirus exposure and HLA in healthy donors. The ends were cut back, 1 base at V and 2 bases at J, with 11 bases in the middle. This CDR3 region has 15 residues. Germline V gene lookup returns CDR1 SGHVS and CDR2 FNYEAQ. Study-level points and caveats: In the 120 or so validation repertoires, about 95% of cluster scores exceeded 0, per a later analysis. The study found most TCR sequences rare, yet found some public TCRs in many donors. Three chains tied to CMV proved CMV antigen-specific in vitro.

Libraries were prepared by immunoSEQ multiplex PCR; TCRdb keeps only in-frame clonotypes and omits some of them. The data show under 150,000 clones, 70% to 90% seen once. The V call is TRBV7-6, the J call TRBJ1-1, with D maybe TRBD1 (5 bases). The sequence was collected from a man aged 18 to 35 in good health and CMV-seropositive. The specimen sequenced was PBMCs. The CDR3 is CASSLGARANTEAFF. The CDR3 bases are TGTGCCAGCAGCTTAGGCGCCAGGGCAAACACTGAAGCTTTCTTT.